This record concerns one TCR beta chain sequence. This clone has a single count. Its antigen is still unknown. No quality values exist for individual bases; no much larger clone is one base distant. The time point label corresponds to: about 28 days (+/-7) after the second vaccine dose. AZD1222 recipients with second doses at about 4 weeks or about 12 weeks were pooled, because spike-specific TCR depth and breadth did not differ between schedules. Vaccinee samples were obtained from the UK trials COV001 and COV002, which included a single-blind randomized controlled phase 2/3 trial of AZD1222 (ChAdOx1 nCoV-19) in healthy adults. For TCRbeta chain sequencing, PBMC samples were collected from trial participants at day 0 and at day 28 after the second dose. The CDR3 regions of human TCRbeta chains were analyzed by immunosequencing. The paper's data handling went like this. Repertoire TCRs were matched against a reference library of SARS-CoV-2-specific TCRs generated with the MIRA antigen-specificity platform. Breadth was defined as the fraction of unique TCRs that were SARS-CoV-2-associated. Depth was defined as the fraction of total T cells that were SARS-CoV-2-associated. Each spike-specific TCR was assigned to its reactive spike region and to a CD4 or CD8 class using the MIRA data. Log10-transformed breadth and depth values were compared by one-way ANOVA with Sidak's multiple comparisons tests. TCRdb holds this immuneACCESS table with in-frame rearrangements only. Some clones are missing; in checked studies, unresolved V genes explain under half, and the rest has no known cause. V and J calls and clone size come straight from that table; D and trimming were deduced from the DNA. The sample yields approximately 150,000 clones; around 90% were counted once. The biggest ten clones account for roughly 1.8% of the sample.

The sample belongs to a study of T cell responses to AZD1222 COVID-19 vaccine (dated by TCRdb to about 2021). About the full investigation: TCR sequencing covered roughly 230 trial participants: 200 to 220 given two doses of AZD1222 and 26 given two doses of MenACWY control vaccine. Trial participants were enrolled by age into 18-55, 56-69 and 70-plus year subgroups, with approximately 150, 28 and 58 TCR-sequenced participants respectively. Summary of the overall study and its limitations: CD4 TCRs associated with the vaccine covered the entire spike protein, and the dominant responses were in regions 160-218 and 743-854. Only a handful of AZD1222 recipients were SARS-CoV-2 seropositive at baseline, limiting conclusions about previously exposed vaccinees. In the small 56-69-year group, the increase in depth fell short of significance, most likely because of low power. After two AZD1222 doses, both the breadth and the depth of spike-specific TCRs were significantly higher than at day 0 and than in MenACWY recipients. Because no day 14 peak-response samples were available, repertoires were characterized only after the peak T cell response. Nearly half of unique spike-specific TCRs reportedly recognized epitopes outside regions mutated in the B.1.351 and B.1.1.7 variants. Participants were mostly white British, with more females than males. The authors suggested clonal diversity may have been underestimated.

The germline V gene (reference sequence) supplies CDR1 MNHNY and CDR2 SVGAGI. The trim is 6 bases for V and 0 bases for J, with a gap of 30 bases between the germline ends. There are 21 amino acids in the CDR3, from cysteine to phenylalanine inclusive. Just CDR3 DNA is preserved here, 63 bases in frame from base 1. The TCR sequence derives from an adult who received the AZD1222 COVID-19 vaccine. The rearrangement joined TRBV6-6 to TRBJ1-3; the D segment could be TRBD1, given 6 matching bases. The specimen comprised peripheral blood, sampled 28 days after the second AZD1222 dose. At the DNA level, the sequence is TGTGCCAGCAGCCGTCCTTGGGGGGGCGAATTTATTCTCAGCTCTGGAAACACCATATATTTT. Its translation is CASSRPWGGEFILSSGNTIYF.